The 30 T cell receptor beta chains below come from one sample, sequenced in a study of cytomegalovirus exposure and HLA in healthy donors. 60 Vbeta and 13 Jbeta primers were used in PCR. The repertoire was sequenced with immunoSEQ multiplex PCR; TCRdb's copy has only in-frame clones and lacks some. The sample contains 150,000 to 200,000 clones, about 80% of which appear only once. The specimen sequenced was PBMCs. These receptors all stem from a woman in her twenties or thirties in good health and CMV-seropositive.

This chain uses TRBV4-3 with TRBJ2-1; 8 positions agree with TRBD2. Germline CDR1 and CDR2: LGHNA and YSLEER. This CDR3 is 15 amino acids long. Unmatched junction bases numbered 3, after V lost 1 base and J lost 4 bases. The CDR3 DNA is TGCGCCAGCAGCCAAGCTGCGGGAGGTTACAATGAGCAGTTCTTC. This translates into CASSQAAGGYNEQFF.

V and J are TRBV5-1 and TRBJ2-3; D gene uncertain. Trimming shortened V by 0 bases and J by 4 bases, and 18 bases separated the two germline ends. Germline CDR1 reads SGHRS; CDR2 reads YFSETQ. The length of the CDR3 is 17 residues. The CDR3 region has the DNA TGCGCCAGCAGCTTGGGTCCTGGTTACGAGGTGGCAGATACGCAGTATTTT. It codes for CASSLGPGYEVADTQYF.

V is TRBV5-6 and J is TRBJ1-5; possibly TRBD1 for D (5 bases). Germline CDR1 SGHDT, CDR2 YYEEEE. Trimming removed 2 bases from V and 6 bases from J, with 15 bases in between. This CDR3 is 15 amino acids long. The CDR3, as DNA: TGTGCCAGCAGCTTTGGGAGGGGTTGGGGTCAGCCCCAGCATTTT. Encoded protein: CASSFGRGWGQPQHF.

This chain joins TRBV11-3 and TRBJ2-2; 14 nucleotides line up with TRBD2. V lost 5 bases and J lost 6; bases outside the gene matches: 5. Germline V gene lookup returns CDR1 SGHNT and CDR2 YENEEA. The CDR3 is made up of 16 amino acids. The CDR3 DNA follows: TGTGCCAGCAGCCCGACTAGCGGGAGGGGGGCCGGGGAGCTGTTTTTT. Amino acids: CASSPTSGRGAGELFF.

This clone has just a few counts. The chain employs TRBV19 and TRBJ2-1, with 7 bases fitting TRBD2. The germline V gene encodes CDR1 LNHDA and CDR2 SQIVND (reference sequence). The junction had 2 bases not matched to a gene; V was cut back by 3 bases and J by 6 bases. This CDR3 contains 13 residues. The CDR3: CASSMWGGNEQFF. The CDR3 DNA follows: TGTGCCAGTAGTATGTGGGGGGGCAATGAGCAGTTCTTC.

V gene TRBV28 combines with J gene TRBJ1-4; TRBD1 might be the D (6 bases). The germline V gene has CDR1 MDHEN and CDR2 SYDVKM. V shed 2 bases and J shed 5 bases, with 9 bases lying between them. The CDR3 is 14 residues long. The CDR3 here is CASSLQGNNEKLFF. CDR3 DNA sequence: TGTGCCAGCAGTTTACAGGGGAACAATGAAAAACTGTTTTTT.

This chain joins TRBV27 and TRBJ2-7; 10 positions match TRBD2. This CDR3 comprises 15 residues. The V gene end was trimmed by 6 bases and the J gene end by 3 bases; junction bases not matched to a gene: 8. Per germline, CDR1 MNHEY and CDR2 SMNVEV (reference sequence). The CDR3 sequence: CASSLGTSAIYEQYF. The CDR3 DNA reads as TGTGCCAGCAGCCTAGGGACTAGCGCTATCTACGAGCAGTACTTC.

The chain is built from TRBV2 and TRBJ1-3; maybe TRBD1 (5 bases). CDR3 length equals 17 residues. Germline CDR1 reads SNHLY; CDR2 reads FYNNEI. V lost 4 bases to trimming and J lost 2 bases, with 18 bases between them. The CDR3 region is CASSGLGEDNPGNTIYF. CDR3 DNA sequence: TGTGCCAGCAGTGGGTTGGGCGAGGACAACCCTGGAAACACCATATATTTT.

The J gene is TRBJ1-2, the V gene TRBV7-2; TRBD1 might be the D (6 bases). The CDR3 consists of 15 residues. Trimming took off 5 bases at V and 4 bases at J, with 17 bases between the two ends. Germline CDR1 SGHTA, CDR2 FQGNSA. The CDR3 nucleotides read TGTGCCAGCAGCCCGGTTGGACAGCCGACCTATGGCTACACCTTC. Translated: CASSPVGQPTYGYTF.

The chain joins TRBV5-6 to TRBJ2-7, with 9 nucleotides matching TRBD1. The V segment lost 2 bases and the J segment 0 bases; nucleotides outside the gene matches: 3. The CDR3 runs 15 residues. Germline V gene lookup returns CDR1 SGHDT and CDR2 YYEEEE. This CDR3 is CASSFGTGPSYEQYF. In DNA form, the CDR3 reads TGTGCCAGCAGCTTTGGGACAGGGCCCTCCTACGAGCAGTACTTC.

V is TRBV14 and J is TRBJ1-1, with D tentatively TRBD1 (6 bases). The V gene's germline CDR1 is SGHDN and CDR2 FVKESK. The CDR3 spans 15 residues. The V end lost 4 bases, the J end lost 0 bases, and 12 bases lay between the germline ends. The CDR3 region is CASSRTAGLNTEAFF. In DNA form, the CDR3 reads TGTGCCAGCAGCCGGACAGCAGGGTTGAACACTGAAGCTTTCTTT.

This chain uses TRBV6-1 with TRBJ2-7; maybe TRBD2 (6 bases). Germline CDR1 and CDR2: MNHNS and SASEGT. The CDR3 covers 15 residues. Trimming left V 6 bases short and J 0 bases short, with 15 bases between. For the CDR3, the DNA is TGTGCCAGCAGCCAATGGTGGGAGGCCTCCTACGAGCAGTACTTC. It translates to CASSQWWEASYEQYF.

CDR3 nucleotides: TGTGCCAGCAGTCCCGGACCGGACTACCAAGAGACCCAGTACTTC. Translated: CASSPGPDYQETQYF. V usage is TRBV28 and J usage is TRBJ2-5, with D possibly TRBD2 on 5 matching bases. The V gene lost 5 bases and the J gene lost 0 bases, with 13 bases spanning the gap. CDR1 is MDHEN, CDR2 SYDVKM, per germline. The length of the CDR3 is 15 residues.

J is TRBJ1-3 and V is TRBV18; TRBD1 agrees at 8 bases. This CDR3 region has 16 residues. Germline V gene lookup returns CDR1 KGHSH and CDR2 LQKENI. J was trimmed by 0 bases and V by 4 bases; bases with no gene match: 5. The CDR3: CASSLGTGRSGNTIYF. CDR3 nucleotide sequence: TGTGCCAGCTCACTAGGGACAGGACGCTCTGGAAACACCATATATTTT.

The CDR3 protein is CASSFDRVPYEQYF. CDR3 bases: TGTGCCAGCAGCTTCGACAGGGTCCCCTACGAGCAGTACTTC. The genes are TRBV11-3 and TRBJ2-7; 7 nucleotides match TRBD1. V shed 3 bases and J 2 bases; nucleotides not matched to a gene: 4. Germline V gene data show CDR1 as SGHNT and CDR2 as YENEEA. The CDR3 loop spans 14 amino acids.

The chain carries TRBV27 and TRBJ2-1; D possibly corresponds to TRBD2 (5 bases). Trimming left V 6 bases short and J 12 bases short, with 18 bases between. CDR1 MNHEY and CDR2 SMNVEV come from the germline V gene (reference sequence). This CDR3 spans 13 amino acids. The chain's CDR3 is CASRPGSAVRQFF. The CDR3 DNA reads as TGTGCCAGCAGACCGGGGTCAGCTGTTCGGCAGTTCTTC.

The gene calls are TRBV7-2 and TRBJ2-3, with 8 nucleotides matching TRBD2. Germline V gene sequence: CDR1 SGHTA, CDR2 FQGNSA. The V segment lost 1 base and the J segment 4 bases; nucleotides outside the gene matches: 1. The length of the CDR3 is 14 residues. DNA for the CDR3: TGTGCCAGCAGCTTAGTCGGGAGGGCAGATACGCAGTATTTT. This translates into CASSLVGRADTQYF.

CDR3 sequence: CASSLASGGQETQYF. In DNA, the CDR3 is TGTGCCAGCAGCTTAGCTAGCGGGGGTCAAGAGACCCAGTACTTC. This chain connects TRBV7-7 to TRBJ2-5, with 9 bases fitting TRBD2. Unmatched junction bases numbered 1, after V lost 0 bases and J lost 2 bases. This CDR3 region has 15 residues. Germline values: CDR1 SSHAT, CDR2 FNYEAQ (reference sequence).

This clone appeared a few times. This chain uses TRBV2 with TRBJ1-2; no clear D. The germline V gene encodes CDR1 SNHLY and CDR2 FYNNEI. The CDR3 is 15 residues long. V was clipped by 4 bases and J by 6 bases, with 18 bases between them. CDR3 coding DNA: TGTGCCAGCAGTGGGGGTCTTGGAGGTTTAGATGGCTACACCTTC. Translated, it gives CASSGGLGGLDGYTF.

The chain carries TRBV7-2 and TRBJ2-1, with a weak D call TRBD2 (5 bases). Trimming removed 1 base at V and 3 bases at J, with 10 bases between. The CDR3 is 15 residues long. Germline V gives CDR1 SGHTA, CDR2 FQGNSA. Here the CDR3 DNA reads TGTGCCAGCAGCTTAGGTCTAGCAGGCTACAATGAGCAGTTCTTC. Amino acid sequence: CASSLGLAGYNEQFF.

On this clone: One junction end disagrees with the germline gene, perhaps due to a read error. V usage is TRBV30 and J usage is TRBJ2-5; D perhaps matches TRBD2 (6 bases). This CDR3 has 13 residues. Germline V gives CDR1 GTSNPN, CDR2 SVGIG (reference sequence). The DNA for the CDR3 is TGCGCCTGGACGGGACTGTACCAAGAGACCCAGTACTTC. Its protein product is CAWTGLYQETQYF.

The chain has TRBV7-8 and TRBJ2-1, with 12 bases lining up with TRBD2. Unmatched junction bases numbered 5, after V lost 4 bases and J lost 10 bases. CDR3 length equals 14 residues. In germline, CDR1 is SGHVS, CDR2 FQNEAQ. The DNA for the CDR3 is TGTGCCAGCAGCTCGCCTAGCGGGAGGGACGAGCAGTTCTTC. Translated: CASSSPSGRDEQFF.

V usage is TRBV6-1 and J usage is TRBJ1-1, with 9 bases that match TRBD1. Germline assignment: CDR1 MNHNS and CDR2 SASEGT. V shed 3 bases, J shed 8 bases, and the junction held 7 bases outside the gene matches. This CDR3 contains 14 residues. CDR3 loop: CASSDDGQGREAFF. The DNA of the CDR3 is TGTGCCAGCAGTGACGACGGACAGGGGAGGGAAGCTTTCTTT.

V gene TRBV6-1 combines with J gene TRBJ1-5, with D tentatively TRBD1 (6 bases). With 6 bases removed from V and 0 bases from J, the gap between germline ends came to 9 bases. Germline V gene lookup returns CDR1 MNHNS and CDR2 SASEGT. The CDR3 sequence is 14 residues long. Here the CDR3 reads CASRDRISNQPQHF. CDR3 DNA sequence: TGTGCCAGCAGAGACAGGATTAGCAATCAGCCCCAGCATTTT.

The table lists this clone with a few counts. The V call is TRBV25-1, the J call TRBJ2-7; TRBD2 aligns across 9 bases. The trim removed 3 bases at V and 4 bases at J, leaving 4 bases unmatched. This CDR3 region has 14 residues. From germline, CDR1 is MGHDK and CDR2 SYGVNS. CDR3 DNA sequence: TGTGCCAGCAGTGATAGCGGGAGTCGATACGAGCAGTACTTC. It is translated as CASSDSGSRYEQYF.

The V and J genes are TRBV6-5 and TRBJ1-4; 8 bases match TRBD1. Germline CDR1 reads MNHEY; CDR2 reads SVGAGI. V was pared by 10 bases and J by 8 bases, with 15 bases of the junction left unmatched. The CDR3 has 15 residues. The CDR3 spells CATCRRTGRGEKLFF. The CDR3 DNA reads TGTGCCACCTGCCGCCGGACAGGGAGAGGGGAAAAACTGTTTTTT.

The V gene is TRBV28, the J gene TRBJ2-2; 8 nucleotides match TRBD2. The V and J ends lost 6 bases and 0 bases, in that order; junction bases with no gene match: 6. Germline lookup yields CDR1 MDHEN and CDR2 SYDVKM. CDR3 length: 16 residues. The CDR3 nucleotides are TGTGCCAGCAGGCGGGGGGAACAGGCGAACACCGGGGAGCTGTTTTTT. Its protein is CASRRGEQANTGELFF.

The chain combines TRBV11-3 with TRBJ1-1, with D hard to call. This CDR3 contains 14 residues. Between the trimmed V and J ends, which lost 4 bases and 1 base, there was a span of 10 bases. Germline-derived CDR1 and CDR2 are SGHNT and YENEEA. The CDR3 bases are TGTGCCAGCAGCTCTAGGGAGTGGAACACTGAAGCTTTCTTT. Protein: CASSSREWNTEAFF.

The genes are TRBV1 and TRBJ1-4; TRBD1, the table's D call, lacks a check against the DNA. TRBV1 is described as a pseudogene. The length of the CDR3 is 21 residues. This chain's CDR3 is CTSSRPQGKPPLTLDNEKLFF. The CDR3 nucleotides read TGCACCAGCAGCCGACCACAGGGGAAGCCCCCTCTCACGTTAGATAATGAAAAACTGTTTTTT.

The chain uses TRBV27 and TRBJ2-2; 8 nucleotides agree with TRBD1. V trimming: 0 bases; J trimming: 6 bases; junction bases outside the gene matches: 9. The CDR3 extends over 17 amino acids. The germline V gene encodes CDR1 MNHEY and CDR2 SMNVEV (reference sequence). The CDR3 nucleotides read TGTGCCAGCAGTTTATCGACAGGGGAACAGCTTCCCGGGGAGCTGTTTTTT. Protein: CASSLSTGEQLPGELFF.